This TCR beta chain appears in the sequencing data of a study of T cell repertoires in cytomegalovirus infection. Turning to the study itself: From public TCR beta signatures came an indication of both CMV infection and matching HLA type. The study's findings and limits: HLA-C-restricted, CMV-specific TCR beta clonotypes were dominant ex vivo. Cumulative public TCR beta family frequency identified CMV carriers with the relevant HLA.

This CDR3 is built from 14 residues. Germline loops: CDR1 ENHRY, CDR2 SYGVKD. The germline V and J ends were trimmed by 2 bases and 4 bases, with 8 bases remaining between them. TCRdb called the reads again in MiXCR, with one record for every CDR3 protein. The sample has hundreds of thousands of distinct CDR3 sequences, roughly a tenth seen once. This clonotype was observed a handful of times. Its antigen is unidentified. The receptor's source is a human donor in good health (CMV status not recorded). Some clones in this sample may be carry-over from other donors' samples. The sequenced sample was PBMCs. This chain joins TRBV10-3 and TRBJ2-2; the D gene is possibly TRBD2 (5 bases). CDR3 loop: CAISEAGLTGELFF. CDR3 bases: TGTGCCATCAGTGAGGCAGGACTCACCGGGGAGCTGTTTTTT.